This T cell receptor beta chain was sequenced for a study of blood T cells in healthy people across ages. Combining a sample-barcoded 5' primer with a J-beta primer mix, a second PCR ran for about 6 to 12 cycles. Using its own MiXCR run on the 5' RACE reads, TCRdb lists one record per CDR3 protein. The repertoire has hundreds of thousands of distinct CDR3 sequences, about 48% of them found once; the top ten carry around an eighth. In this sample, this clonotype turned up a few times. Germline CDR1 LGHDT, CDR2 YNNKEL (reference sequence). Unmatched junction bases numbered 7, after V lost 4 bases and J lost 2 bases. The CDR3 is made up of 15 amino acids.

The TCR sequence derives from a man under 40 in good health. Sequenced: blood. The chain recombines TRBV3-1 with TRBJ2-7; the match to TRBD1 covers 8 bases. CDR3 in DNA: TGTGCCAGCAGCCTCTCCGTACAGGGGGCCTACGAGCAGTACTTC. The encoded protein is CASSLSVQGAYEQYF.